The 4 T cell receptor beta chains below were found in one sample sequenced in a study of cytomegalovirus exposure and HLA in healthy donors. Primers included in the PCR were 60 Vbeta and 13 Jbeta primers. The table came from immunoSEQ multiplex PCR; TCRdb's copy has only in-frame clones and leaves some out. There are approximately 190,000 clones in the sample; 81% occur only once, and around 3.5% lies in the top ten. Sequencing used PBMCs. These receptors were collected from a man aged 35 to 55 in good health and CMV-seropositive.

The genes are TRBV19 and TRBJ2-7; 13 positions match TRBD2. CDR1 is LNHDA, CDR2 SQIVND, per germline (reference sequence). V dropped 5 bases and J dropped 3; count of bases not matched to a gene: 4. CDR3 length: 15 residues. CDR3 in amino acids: CASSPGTSGNYEQYF. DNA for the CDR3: TGTGCCAGTAGTCCCGGGACTAGCGGGAACTACGAGCAGTACTTC.

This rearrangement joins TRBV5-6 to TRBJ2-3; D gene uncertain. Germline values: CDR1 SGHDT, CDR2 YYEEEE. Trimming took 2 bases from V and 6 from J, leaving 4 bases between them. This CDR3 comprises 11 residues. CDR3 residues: CASSLADTQYF. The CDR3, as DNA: TGTGCCAGCAGCTTAGCGGATACGCAGTATTTT.

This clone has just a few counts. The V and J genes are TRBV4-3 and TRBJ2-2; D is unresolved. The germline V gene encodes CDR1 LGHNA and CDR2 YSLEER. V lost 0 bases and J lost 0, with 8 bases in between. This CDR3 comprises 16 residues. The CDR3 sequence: CASSQETGSNTGELFF. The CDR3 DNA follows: TGCGCCAGCAGCCAAGAGACGGGTTCGAACACCGGGGAGCTGTTTTTT.

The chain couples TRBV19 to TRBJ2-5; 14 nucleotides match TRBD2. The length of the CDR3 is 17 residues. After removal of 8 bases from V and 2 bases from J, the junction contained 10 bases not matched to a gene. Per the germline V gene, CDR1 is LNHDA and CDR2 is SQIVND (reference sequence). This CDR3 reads CASRGTSGSSGQETQYF. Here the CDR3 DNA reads TGTGCCAGTCGGGGGACTAGCGGGAGTTCGGGGCAAGAGACCCAGTACTTC.